Presented here are 21 T cell receptor beta chains from one specimen sequenced in a study of tumor-infiltrating lymphocytes in primary liver carcinoma (dated by TCRdb to 2016 to 2017). The run used an Illumina HiSeq 2500. A constant-region primer and ProtoScript II reverse transcriptase were used to reverse-transcribe TCRbeta-specific cDNA from about 0.55 ug total RNA. Construction of the TCRbeta libraries relied on three nested rounds of multiplex PCR, following a slightly modified ARM-PCR procedure. Each of the first two PCR rounds ran for around 11 cycles and used multiplex TRBV1-TRBV30 forward primers together with a Cbeta reverse primer. TCRdb redid the processing of the public reads, applying fastp at Q25 and MiXCR, and retained in-frame beta chains. Records with the same CDR3 protein are collapsed into one entry carrying the most frequent genes and DNA. This sample gives 150,000 to 200,000 distinct CDR3 sequences in total; about 60% of them show up just once. Less than 75% of the sample is in the top ten clones.

Blood RNA was extracted from unsorted whole blood with TRIzol reagent; germline DNA came from the DNeasy Blood & Tissue kit. Specimen: peripheral blood. All receptors come from a man between 35 and 55 years old with primary liver carcinoma and hepatitis B virus infection.

This clonotype came up many times. The chain carries TRBV29-1 and TRBJ2-1; 8 nucleotides line up with TRBD2. Per germline, CDR1 SQVTM and CDR2 ANQGSEA. There are 12 residues in the CDR3. V shed 5 bases, J shed 10 bases, and the junction held 7 bases outside the gene matches. CDR3 coding DNA: TGCAGCGTTTTCAAATCTAGCGGGGAGCAGTTCTTC. Translating it yields CSVFKSSGEQFF.

By share, this clonotype counts as medium-sized (0.01 to 0.1%). The chain links TRBV11-2 to TRBJ2-1; 9 positions agree with TRBD2. Losses at the gene ends were 1 base for V and 8 bases for J; bases not matched to a gene: 6. There are 15 residues in the CDR3. Germline values: CDR1 SGHAT, CDR2 FQNNGV. This chain's CDR3 is CASSLVAGGPHEQFF. CDR3 nucleotides: TGTGCCAGCAGCTTAGTTGCGGGAGGGCCCCATGAGCAGTTCTTC.

The genes are TRBV4-1 and TRBJ2-3; 9 bases match TRBD2. CDR3 length: 16 amino acids. The V gene's germline CDR1 is MGHRA and CDR2 YSYEKL. V trimming: 4 bases; J trimming: 6 bases; junction bases outside the gene matches: 11. The CDR3 nucleotides are TGCGCCAGCAGCCCGGGACTAGCCCCAGCGGTGGATACGCAGTATTTT. It yields the protein CASSPGLAPAVDTQYF.

Concerning this clonotype: It may be a read error: a sequence one base away is much more abundant. The J gene is TRBJ1-5, the V gene TRBV4-1; TRBD1 might be the D (5 bases). CDR1 and CDR2 (germline): MGHRA, YSYEKL. The CDR3 length is 14 residues. CDR3 residues: CVSSPGQRNQPQHF. In nucleotides, the CDR3 is TGCGTCAGCAGCCCAGGGCAGCGCAATCAGCCCCAGCATTTT.

The rearrangement joins TRBV30 to TRBJ2-7, with 9 bases lining up with TRBD1. The junction had 11 bases not matched to a gene; V was cut back by 3 bases and J by 2 bases. This CDR3 region has 16 residues. Germline-derived CDR1 and CDR2 are GTSNPN and SVGIG (reference sequence). DNA of the CDR3: TGTGCCTGGAGCAGTACCCGGACAGGGGTGACCTACGAGCAGTACTTC. It translates to CAWSSTRTGVTYEQYF.

A note on this clonotype: Relative to the germline gene, one junction end is altered; a read error may explain this. The chain uses TRBV6-2 or TRBV6-3 and TRBJ2-3; TRBD2 matches at 11 bases. This CDR3 has 17 amino acids. CDR1 and CDR2 from the germline V gene are MNHEY and SVGEGT. CDR3 bases: TGTGCCAACAGTTACTCCAAACTAGCGGGAGGCACAGATACGCAGTATTTT. This sequence encodes CANSYSKLAGGTDTQYF.

For this clonotype: Mismatch with germline at one junction end may stem from a read error. This rearrangement joins TRBV11-2 to TRBJ2-1; the D gene is possibly TRBD2 (6 bases). In germline, CDR1 is SGHAT, CDR2 FQNNGV. CDR3 length equals 15 residues. CDR3 nucleotides: TGTGCCAGTAGCTTAGAGTCCGGGGACTGGGATGAGCAGTTCTTC. It translates to CASSLESGDWDEQFF.

This clonotype was observed a handful of times. This chain links TRBV5-4 with TRBJ1-2; 8 bases align to TRBD1. V lost 7 bases and J lost 1; bases outside the gene matches: 9. Germline lookup yields CDR1 SGHNT and CDR2 YYREEE (reference sequence). The CDR3 sequence is 15 residues long. The CDR3 is CASGPRQGINYGYTF. The CDR3 region has the DNA TGTGCCAGCGGCCCCCGACAGGGGATTAACTATGGCTACACCTTC.

The chain has TRBV6-1 and TRBJ2-1, with TRBD1 matching 9 bases. Looked up from germline, CDR1 is MNHNS and CDR2 is SASEGT. The CDR3 totals 15 residues. V lost 8 bases to trimming and J lost 6 bases; unmatched junction nucleotides: 11. Here the CDR3 reads CASGPGQGPTNEQFF. CDR3 DNA: TGTGCCAGCGGACCGGGACAGGGCCCTACCAATGAGCAGTTCTTC.

The chain couples TRBV6-1 to TRBJ2-5; D may match TRBD1 or TRBD2 (5 bases each). V lost 3 bases and J 5 bases, leaving 10 bases between the germline ends. The CDR3 length is 13 residues. Germline V gene lookup returns CDR1 MNHNS and CDR2 SASEGT. The CDR3 sequence is CASSENWGETQYF. The CDR3 nucleotides are TGTGCCAGCAGTGAGAATTGGGGGGAGACCCAGTACTTC.

In this sample, this clonotype turned up once. This may arise from a read error, as a much more abundant clone is one base away. The rearrangement uses TRBV11-2 and TRBJ2-7; D perhaps matches TRBD2 (5 bases). CDR3 length: 11 amino acids. CDR1 is SGHAT and CDR2 is FQNNGV in the germline V gene. V was clipped by 3 bases and J by 9 bases, with 9 bases between them. CDR3 amino acids: CASSLTSGQYF. The CDR3 region has the DNA TGTGCCAGCAGCTTGACAAGCGGGCAGTACTTC.

In this sample, this clonotype turned up a few times. The V call is TRBV29-1, the J call TRBJ1-2; 7 nucleotides align to TRBD1. Unmatched junction bases numbered 3, after V lost 0 bases and J lost 5 bases. The CDR3 totals 13 residues. The germline gives CDR1 SQVTM, CDR2 ANQGSEA. The CDR3 protein is CSVEEDRTYGYTF. CDR3 nucleotide sequence: TGCAGCGTTGAAGAGGACAGGACGTATGGCTACACCTTC. Based on the CDR3 plus reference TRBV29-1 and TRBJ1-2, the full variable domain is SAVISQKPSRDICQRGTSLTIQCQVDSQVTMMFWYRQQPGQSLTLIATANQGSEATYESGFVIDKFPISRPNLTFSTLTVSNMSPEDSSIYLCSVEEDRTYGYTFGSGTRLTVV.

In this sample, this clonotype turned up many times. The genes are TRBV29-1 and TRBJ2-1, with TRBD2 identical over 10 bases. This CDR3 contains 14 residues. Trimming took 7 bases from V and 7 from J; bases not matched to a gene: 10. Germline CDR1 SQVTM, CDR2 ANQGSEA. The CDR3, as DNA: TGCAGCGCTGGGGCTAGCGGGAGATCGAATGAGCAGTTCTTC. Translation gives CSAGASGRSNEQFF.

The chain recombines TRBV11-2 with TRBJ2-7; 9 bases line up with TRBD1. CDR1 SGHAT and CDR2 FQNNGV come from the germline V gene. V shed 5 bases, J shed 1 base, and the junction held 9 bases outside the gene matches. The CDR3 contains 16 residues. As DNA, the CDR3 is TGTGCCAGCAGCCCGGACAGGGGAGGGATATCCTACGAGCAGTACTTC. Its translation is CASSPDRGGISYEQYF.

The chain has TRBV29-1 and TRBJ2-3; 8 bases fit TRBD2. J lost 5 bases, V lost 7 bases, and 8 bases had no gene match. Germline V gene data show CDR1 as SQVTM and CDR2 as ANQGSEA. This CDR3 has 13 amino acids. CDR3 DNA: TGCAGCGAGGTTAGCGGGATTGGAGATACGCAGTATTTT. It yields the protein CSEVSGIGDTQYF.

The chain employs TRBV12-3 or TRBV12-4 and TRBJ2-4; D is undetermined. CDR3 length equals 15 residues. Trimming pared 2 bases from V and 2 bases from J, leaving 10 bases between. CDR3 amino acids: CASSLYQEPKNIQYF. The CDR3 nucleotides are TGTGCCAGCAGTTTATATCAGGAACCCAAAAACATTCAGTACTTC.

This clonotype was detected many times. The V call is TRBV11-2, the J call TRBJ2-1; TRBD2 agrees at 7 bases. The ends lost 3 bases at V and 8 bases at J; junction bases unmatched: 1. The CDR3 contains 12 residues. The germline CDR1 and CDR2 sequences are SGHAT and FQNNGV. For the CDR3, the DNA is TGTGCCAGCAGCTTGGCGGGGGATGAGCAGTTCTTC. It is translated as CASSLAGDEQFF.

The gene calls are TRBV14 and TRBJ2-1; D is unclear. V was trimmed by 4 bases and J by 9 bases, leaving 13 bases between them. Germline assignment: CDR1 SGHDN and CDR2 FVKESK. The CDR3 covers 13 residues. The CDR3 nucleotides are TGTGCCAGCAGCCTACGGATGGTGGGTGAGCAGTTCTTC. Its translation is CASSLRMVGEQFF.

This clonotype was recorded a few times. A read error is possible here, since a much larger clone lies one base away. The J gene is TRBJ1-5, the V gene TRBV11-2; 8 nucleotides align to TRBD1. With 8 bases clipped from V and 5 bases from J, the junction kept 5 bases outside the gene matches. The CDR3 length is 13 residues. Germline CDR1 is SGHAT and CDR2 is FQNNGV. The chain's CDR3 is CASGSQGDQPQHF. The CDR3 coding sequence is TGTGCCAGCGGCTCACAGGGGGATCAGCCCCAGCATTTT. Together with reference TRBV11-2 and TRBJ1-5, the CDR3 gives the full variable domain: EAGVAQSPRYKIIEKRQSVAFWCNPISGHATLYWYQQILGQGPKLLIQFQNNGVVDDSQLPKDRFSAERLKGVDSTLKIQPAKLEDSAVYLCASGSQGDQPQHFGDGTRLSIL.

About this clonotype itself: One junction end does not reproduce the germline sequence, and a read error may be involved. The chain couples TRBV14 to TRBJ2-3, with 7 bases fitting TRBD2. CDR1 SGHDN and CDR2 FVKESK come from the germline V gene. This CDR3 has 16 residues. The CDR3, as DNA: TGTGTCAGCAGCCTATCGTGGGGGGAGGGCCAAGATACGCAGTATTTT. As protein: CVSSLSWGEGQDTQYF.

As concerns this clonotype: The junction differs from germline at one of its ends, possibly a read error. V is TRBV11-2 and J is TRBJ2-7; D perhaps matches TRBD2 (6 bases). The CDR3 length is 14 residues. In germline, CDR1 is SGHAT, CDR2 FQNNGV. In DNA, the CDR3 is TGTGCCAGCAGCTTGACTAGAGGGGCCCACGAGCAGTACTTT. It translates to CASSLTRGAHEQYF. The variable domain in full, completed from reference TRBV11-2 and TRBJ2-7, reads EAGVAQSPRYKIIEKRQSVAFWCNPISGHATLYWYQQILGQGPKLLIQFQNNGVVDDSQLPKDRFSAERLKGVDSTLKIQPAKLEDSAVYLCASSLTRGAHEQYFGPGTRLTVT.